These 25 T cell receptor beta chains originate from one sample sequenced in a study of T cell repertoires in ileal Crohn's disease. Libraries were prepared by immunoSEQ multiplex PCR; TCRdb keeps only in-frame clonotypes and omits some of them. Of roughly 30,000 clones listed, roughly 75% are singletons. Sequenced input: ileal tissue. All receptors derive from an adult with Crohn's disease.

This clone turned up a few times. The chain recombines TRBV7-2 with TRBJ1-6; D possibly corresponds to TRBD1 (5 bases). CDR3 length: 16 residues. The V gene's germline CDR1 is SGHTA and CDR2 FQGNSA. V lost 3 bases and J 9 bases, leaving 18 bases between the germline ends. The CDR3 reads CASSFSRTRHGSPLHF. The CDR3 DNA sequence: TGTGCCAGCAGCTTTAGCCGGACACGTCATGGTTCACCCCTCCACTTT.

This chain links TRBV29-1 with TRBJ2-2; tentatively, D is TRBD2 (6 bases). CDR1 SQVTM and CDR2 ANQGSEA come from the germline V gene. The CDR3 runs 11 residues. Trimming stripped 7 bases from V and 7 bases from J, with 10 bases between. CDR3 sequence: CSAREVGELFF. CDR3 nucleotides: TGCAGCGCGAGGGAGGTCGGGGAGCTGTTTTTT.

The chain uses TRBV4-2 and TRBJ2-7; D remains ambiguous. The ends were cut back, 0 bases at V and 1 base at J, with 10 bases in the middle. This CDR3 spans 15 amino acids. Germline V gene sequence: CDR1 LGHNA, CDR2 YNFKEQ. The CDR3 DNA follows: TGTGCCAGCAGCCAAGATCTTCCGGTTTCCTACGAGCAGTACTTC. This encodes CASSQDLPVSYEQYF.

This clone was seen a handful of times. This chain uses TRBV19 with TRBJ2-7; 7 bases fit TRBD1. Germline CDR1 is LNHDA and CDR2 is SQIVND (reference sequence). The J segment lost 4 bases and the V segment lost 10 bases, leaving 10 bases of the junction unmatched. The CDR3 loop spans 13 amino acids. CDR3 DNA sequence: TGTGCCACAAGGGAGACAGGGAGTTACGAGCAGTACTTC. Translation: CATRETGSYEQYF.

The rearrangement links TRBV29-1 to TRBJ2-5, with 7 bases matching TRBD1. This CDR3 comprises 12 residues. Trimming at V came to 7 bases and at J to 2 bases, leaving 4 bases not matched to a gene. Germline V gives CDR1 SQVTM, CDR2 ANQGSEA. The DNA for the CDR3 is TGCAGCGCGGGGACAGCTCAAGAGACCCAGTACTTC. Translated: CSAGTAQETQYF.

The chain recombines TRBV29-1 with TRBJ2-1; 11 bases are a match to TRBD1. The CDR3 has 14 residues. The V gene's germline CDR1 is SQVTM and CDR2 ANQGSEA. With V trimmed by 7 bases and J by 7 bases, 9 bases remained unmatched. CDR3 DNA sequence: TGCAGCGCGGACGGGACAGGGGGAGGGAATGAGCAGTTCTTC. Its protein is CSADGTGGGNEQFF.

The rearrangement links TRBV7-8 to TRBJ1-6; D is perhaps TRBD1 (6 bases). Looked up from germline, CDR1 is SGHVS and CDR2 is FQNEAQ. Trimming left V 6 bases short and J 3 bases short, with 15 bases between. CDR3 length equals 16 residues. The CDR3 is CASRLTDSGYNSPLHF. Here the CDR3 DNA reads TGTGCCAGCAGACTAACGGACAGCGGCTATAATTCACCCCTCCACTTT. Looking up the rest from reference TRBV7-8 and TRBJ1-6 gives the full variable domain: GAGVSQSPRYKVAKRGQDVALRCDPISGHVSLFWYQQALGQGPEFLTYFQNEAQLDKSGLPSDRFFAERPEGSVSTLKIQRTQQEDSAVYLCASRLTDSGYNSPLHFGNGTRLTVT.

The rearrangement uses TRBV6-1 and TRBJ2-7; TRBD1 matches at 8 bases. Germline assignment: CDR1 MNHNS and CDR2 SASEGT. V trimming: 1 base; J trimming: 2 bases; junction bases outside the gene matches: 4. The CDR3 runs to 15 residues. The CDR3 sequence: CASSEEVTGAYEQYF. The DNA of the CDR3 is TGTGCCAGCAGTGAAGAAGTGACAGGGGCCTACGAGCAGTACTTC.

The gene calls are TRBV2 and TRBJ2-5, with 11 bases aligning to TRBD2. Losses at the gene ends were 4 bases for V and 5 bases for J; bases not matched to a gene: 9. Germline V CDR1 and CDR2: SNHLY, FYNNEI. The CDR3 extends over 16 amino acids. CDR3 sequence reads: CASSGTSGGLKETQYF. CDR3 nucleotide sequence: TGTGCCAGCAGTGGTACTAGCGGGGGACTCAAGGAGACCCAGTACTTC.

This clone was observed a single time. V gene TRBV6-1 combines with J gene TRBJ2-4, with D possibly matching TRBD1 (5 bases). CDR1 is MNHNS and CDR2 is SASEGT in the germline V gene. V lost 0 bases, J lost 6 bases, and 9 bases lay in between. CDR3 length: 14 residues. The CDR3 sequence is CASSEAWQGNIQYF. CDR3 DNA: TGTGCCAGCAGTGAAGCTTGGCAGGGAAACATTCAGTACTTC.

The chain joins TRBV19 to TRBJ2-3, with 7 bases that match TRBD1. The germline gives CDR1 LNHDA, CDR2 SQIVND (reference sequence). The CDR3 contains 15 residues. V lost 9 bases and J lost 3; bases outside the gene matches: 12. The CDR3 nucleotides are TGTGCCAGCCGACAGGGTAACCAAGTTACAGATACGCAGTATTTT. The encoded protein is CASRQGNQVTDTQYF.

This clone has a single count. The chain employs TRBV10-3 and TRBJ2-2; 7 nucleotides align to TRBD1. CDR1 and CDR2 (germline): ENHRY, SYGVKD. The CDR3 has 14 residues. The V segment lost 2 bases and the J segment 3 bases; nucleotides outside the gene matches: 0. The chain's CDR3 is CAISEDRDTGELFF. CDR3 DNA sequence: TGTGCCATCAGTGAGGACAGGGACACCGGGGAGCTGTTTTTT.

This chain uses TRBV19 with TRBJ2-6; 7 nucleotides match TRBD1. The CDR3 contains 15 residues. With V trimmed by 6 bases and J by 2 bases, 4 bases remained unmatched. Per germline, CDR1 LNHDA and CDR2 SQIVND (reference sequence). As DNA, the CDR3 is TGTGCCAGTAGCCAAACAGGGGCTGGGGCCAACGTCCTGACTTTC. This translates into CASSQTGAGANVLTF.

The chain has TRBV6-6 and TRBJ2-7; D possibly corresponds to TRBD1 (5 bases). The CDR3 spans 14 residues. V shed 2 bases and J shed 4 bases, with 12 bases lying between them. The germline V gene encodes CDR1 MNHNY and CDR2 SVGAGI (reference sequence). CDR3 coding DNA: TGTGCCAGCAGTTACAGGCAGGGAACTTACGAGCAGTACTTC. Translation gives CASSYRQGTYEQYF.

This clone turned up a few times. The chain combines TRBV6-1 with TRBJ2-7, with D hard to call. V was cut by 1 base and J by 2 bases, with 12 bases left in between. The V gene's germline CDR1 is MNHNS and CDR2 SASEGT. The CDR3 consists of 15 residues. The CDR3 region is CASSEEVGVPYEQYF. The CDR3 bases are TGTGCCAGCAGTGAAGAGGTAGGAGTTCCCTACGAGCAGTACTTC.

This chain joins TRBV5-1 and TRBJ2-5; TRBD2 might be the D (6 bases). This CDR3 is 14 amino acids long. Germline-derived CDR1 and CDR2 are SGHRS and YFSETQ. The V and J ends lost 2 bases and 5 bases respectively, with 13 bases between them. CDR3 in DNA: TGCGCCAGCAGCTTCACTAGCCCTGGGGAGACCCAGTACTTC. It yields the protein CASSFTSPGETQYF.

V usage is TRBV2 and J usage is TRBJ1-1; 9 positions match TRBD1. The CDR3 covers 15 residues. V was pared by 4 bases and J by 4 bases, with 7 bases of the junction left unmatched. Germline V gives CDR1 SNHLY, CDR2 FYNNEI. The chain's CDR3 is CASSVLGTGSTEAFF. Written as DNA, the CDR3 is TGTGCCAGCAGTGTGTTAGGGACAGGGTCCACTGAAGCTTTCTTT.

Notes on this clone: The same CDR3 is also encoded by other DNA sequences in this sample. V usage is TRBV11-3 and J usage is TRBJ2-2; 10 bases map to TRBD1. Germline V lookup: CDR1 SGHNT, CDR2 YENEEA. V was pared by 5 bases and J by 3 bases, with 3 bases of the junction left unmatched. CDR3 length equals 15 residues. In DNA, the CDR3 is TGTGCCAGCAGCCCGGGGACAGGGGACACCGGGGAGCTGTTTTTT. It specifies CASSPGTGDTGELFF.

The CDR3 DNA reads TGTGCCATCAGTGCCAGCGGGAGCGTTCAGGAGCAGTTCTTC. Its translation: CAISASGSVQEQFF. The chain is built from TRBV10-3 and TRBJ2-1; 8 nucleotides line up with TRBD2. The J segment lost 10 bases and the V segment lost 4 bases, leaving 9 bases of the junction unmatched. The CDR3 has 14 amino acids. The germline CDR1 and CDR2 sequences are ENHRY and SYGVKD.

This clone turned up a few times. The chain recombines TRBV6-1 with TRBJ1-1, with no clear D. This CDR3 has 13 amino acids. The germline CDR1 and CDR2 sequences are MNHNS and SASEGT. Trimming cost V 10 bases and J 1 base, with 13 bases left between them. CDR3 sequence: CAIKASGNTEAFF. Written as DNA, the CDR3 is TGTGCCATCAAAGCTAGTGGGAACACTGAAGCTTTCTTT.

J is TRBJ1-1 and V is TRBV4-1; tentatively, D is TRBD1 (5 bases). This CDR3 is built from 17 residues. Germline V lookup: CDR1 MGHRA, CDR2 YSYEKL. Between the trimmed V and J ends, which lost 0 bases and 0 bases, there was a span of 14 bases. The CDR3 is CASSQDHGGILNTEAFF. The CDR3 nucleotides are TGCGCCAGCAGCCAAGATCATGGGGGGATACTGAACACTGAAGCTTTCTTT.

The chain combines TRBV9 with TRBJ1-1, with D possibly being TRBD1 (5 bases). Trimming stripped 0 bases from V and 4 bases from J, with 10 bases between. The CDR3 is made up of 14 amino acids. The germline V gene encodes CDR1 SGDLS and CDR2 YYNGEE. CDR3 nucleotide sequence: TGTGCCAGCAGCGTAGCTGGGGGGACCACTGAAGCTTTCTTT. Residues: CASSVAGGTTEAFF. Drawing the rest from reference TRBV9 and TRBJ1-1, the complete variable domain is DSGVTQTPKHLITATGQRVTLRCSPRSGDLSVYWYQQSLDQGLQFLIQYYNGEERAKGNILERFSAQQFPDLHSELNLSSLELGDSALYFCASSVAGGTTEAFFGQGTRLTVV.

In this sample, this clone turned up once. This rearrangement joins TRBV2 to TRBJ2-5; 8 nucleotides align to TRBD1. Germline lookup yields CDR1 SNHLY and CDR2 FYNNEI. J lost 2 bases, V lost 8 bases, and 4 bases had no gene match. This CDR3 comprises 13 residues. The CDR3 nucleotides read TGTGCCAGCCAGGGGGCGAGGCAAGAGACCCAGTACTTC. Residues: CASQGARQETQYF.

The chain recombines TRBV6-1 with TRBJ1-1; D unclear. CDR1 and CDR2 from the germline V gene are MNHNS and SASEGT. V lost 0 bases and J lost 4, with 21 bases in between. This CDR3 spans 18 amino acids. The CDR3 nucleotides are TGTGCCAGCAGTGAAGCGCGCCGGACCCATCGTCGGGGCACTGAAGCTTTCTTT. It codes for CASSEARRTHRRGTEAFF.

This clone was found once. V usage is TRBV14 and J usage is TRBJ2-7; D not certain. The germline V and J ends were trimmed by 3 bases and 3 bases, with 12 bases remaining between them. Germline CDR1 SGHDN, CDR2 FVKESK. The length of the CDR3 is 14 residues. This CDR3 is CASSHLSSIYEQYF. Written as DNA, the CDR3 is TGTGCCAGCAGCCACTTATCAAGCATCTACGAGCAGTACTTC. Combining the CDR3 with reference TRBV14 and TRBJ2-7 gives the whole variable domain EAGVTQFPSHSVIEKGQTVTLRCDPISGHDNLYWYRRVMGKEIKFLLHFVKESKQDESGMPNNRFLAERTGGTYSTLKVQPAELEDSGVYFCASSHLSSIYEQYFGPGTRLTVT.